This T cell receptor (beta chain) came from a study of cytomegalovirus exposure and HLA in healthy donors. PCR involved 60 Vbeta and 13 Jbeta primers. The data were produced by immunoSEQ multiplex PCR, yet TCRdb's version contains in-frame clones alone and is incomplete. This sample yields around 210,000 clones, of which around 73% are seen a single time; just under 3% belongs to the top ten. Germline V gene sequence: CDR1 SGHTA, CDR2 FQGNSA. Trimming removed 0 bases at V and 1 base at J, with 10 bases between. The CDR3 is made up of 16 amino acids. The receptor was derived from a woman in her 30s in good health and CMV-seronegative. Input material: PBMCs. This chain uses TRBV7-2 with TRBJ2-4; a weak D match, TRBD2 (5 bases). This CDR3 reads CASSLAWGDAKNIQYF. CDR3 nucleotide sequence: TGTGCCAGCAGCTTAGCGTGGGGAGACGCCAAAAACATTCAGTACTTC.